These 6 T cell receptor beta chains were sequenced from one sample in a study of multiple sclerosis patients with progressive multifocal leukoencephalopathy. Libraries were prepared by immunoSEQ multiplex PCR; TCRdb keeps only in-frame clonotypes and omits some of them. The sample carries 25,000 to 35,000 clones, approximately 85% recorded once. Time point specified: time of PML onset. This specimen consisted of PBMCs, obtained from a patient treated with natalizumab. Every receptor here comes from a woman in her thirties with progressive multifocal leukoencephalopathy.

The rearrangement joins TRBV5-1 to TRBJ1-6; the D is unclear. This CDR3 is 12 amino acids long. V was shortened by 3 bases and J by 7 bases, with 5 bases between the two germline ends. Germline V gene sequence: CDR1 SGHRS, CDR2 YFSETQ. Written as DNA, the CDR3 is TGCGCCAGCAGCTCCCTAAATTCACCCCTCCACTTT. This sequence encodes CASSSLNSPLHF.

The chain uses TRBV11-2 and TRBJ2-1, with 7 bases that match TRBD1. Trimming at V came to 5 bases and at J to 1 base, leaving 5 bases not matched to a gene. The CDR3 totals 15 residues. CDR1 is SGHAT, CDR2 FQNNGV, per germline. Written as DNA, the CDR3 is TGTGCCAGCAGCCCTCGACAGGGTTCCTACAATGAGCAGTTCTTC. Translation: CASSPRQGSYNEQFF.

V usage is TRBV7-9 and J usage is TRBJ1-5; D might be TRBD1 (6 bases). In germline, CDR1 is SEHNR, CDR2 FQNEAQ (reference sequence). V was pared by 4 bases and J by 0 bases, with 7 bases between. The CDR3 has 14 amino acids. The CDR3 region has the DNA TGTGCCAGCAGCTCGGACAGTAGCAATCAGCCCCAGCATTTT. Translating gives CASSSDSSNQPQHF.

The rearrangement joins TRBV30 to TRBJ1-5; D may be TRBD1 (6 bases). Trimming took off 0 bases at V and 5 bases at J, with 8 bases between the two ends. Germline V gene sequence: CDR1 GTSNPN, CDR2 SVGIG (reference sequence). There are 13 residues in the CDR3. CDR3 DNA: TGTGCCTGGAGTGTGGACAGTTATCAGCCCCAGCATTTT. Translated: CAWSVDSYQPQHF.

The J gene is TRBJ2-6, the V gene TRBV2, with D possibly being TRBD1 or TRBD2 (5 bases each). Per the germline V gene, CDR1 is SNHLY and CDR2 is FYNNEI. The CDR3 spans 13 residues. Between the trimmed V and J ends, which lost 8 bases and 4 bases, there was a span of 9 bases. CDR3 region: CASGRDGANVLTF. The CDR3 coding sequence is TGTGCCAGCGGCAGGGACGGGGCCAACGTCCTGACTTTC. Together with reference TRBV2 and TRBJ2-6, the CDR3 gives the full variable domain: EPEVTQTPSHQVTQMGQEVILRCVPISNHLYFYWYRQILGQKVEFLVSFYNNEISEKSEIFDDQFSVERPDGSNFTLKIRSTKLEDSAMYFCASGRDGANVLTFGAGSRLTVL.

This clone was observed a single time. The chain employs TRBV12-5 and TRBJ1-1; D ambiguous. Germline V gives CDR1 LGHNT, CDR2 FRNRAP. The CDR3 is made up of 15 amino acids. Trimming cost V 2 bases and J 1 base, with 11 bases left between them. The CDR3 region is CASGLFVRTNTEAFF. As DNA, the CDR3 is TGTGCTAGTGGTTTGTTTGTGAGGACGAACACTGAAGCTTTCTTT.